One and the same sample provided the 31 T cell receptor beta chains below, sequenced in a study of tumor-infiltrating lymphocytes in primary liver carcinoma (dated by TCRdb to about 2017). Total RNA and DNA were co-extracted from around 20-30 mg of bulk tissue with the AllPrep DNA/RNA mini kit, without cell sorting. For sequencing, an Illumina HiSeq 2500 was employed. TCRbeta-specific cDNA was reverse-transcribed from 500 ng total RNA using a constant-region primer and ProtoScript II reverse transcriptase. Three nested multiplex PCR rounds, following a slightly modified ARM-PCR procedure, were used to build the TCRbeta libraries. Each of the first two PCR rounds ran for approximately 9 cycles and used multiplex TRBV1-TRBV30 forward primers together with a Cbeta reverse primer. TCRdb ran its own pipeline on the public reads, namely fastp trimming at Q25 and MiXCR clone calling, and kept in-frame beta chains. CDR3 protein sequences are deduplicated, and each keeps its most common genes and DNA. Within this sample are more than 50,000 distinct CDR3 sequences, with 70% to 80% of them counted one time only. About a quarter of the sample is in the top ten clones.

Sequenced material: liver tumor tissue from sampling region 2. This specimen's cell subset or site label, interpreted: tumor region T2, inferior pole. The source of these receptors is a man aged 40-50 years with primary liver carcinoma and hepatitis B virus infection.

The chain couples TRBV20-1 to TRBJ2-1; 7 bases line up with TRBD2. CDR1 is DFQATT, CDR2 SNEGSKA, per germline (reference sequence). The V gene end was trimmed by 5 bases and the J gene end by 0 bases; junction bases not matched to a gene: 10. CDR3 length equals 16 residues. This CDR3 reads CSALTSLSFSYNEQFF. CDR3 DNA sequence: TGCAGTGCTCTGACTAGCCTTTCCTTCTCCTACAATGAGCAGTTCTTC.

On this clonotype itself: The missing conserved phenylalanine or tryptophan at the end of this CDR3 makes a read error likely. The V call is TRBV6-5, the J call TRBJ1-1, with D unclear. The CDR3 spans 13 residues. Per germline, CDR1 MNHEY and CDR2 SVGAGI. The chain's CDR3 is CASSYGQGTEAFS. The CDR3 DNA reads TGTGCAAGCAGTTACGGGCAAGGCACTGAAGCTTTCTCT.

V and J are TRBV11-2 and TRBJ2-3; possibly TRBD2 for D (6 bases). The germline CDR1 and CDR2 sequences are SGHAT and FQNNGV. The CDR3 runs 15 residues. Deletions cut 9 bases from V and 6 bases from J, with 22 bases between. CDR3 sequence: CARSPDSGGTDTQYF. The CDR3 region has the DNA TGTGCCAGGAGCCCAGACTCGGGCGGGACCGATACGCAGTATTTT.

The rearrangement links TRBV12-3 or TRBV12-4 to TRBJ2-1; no firm D call. This CDR3 is 12 amino acids long. The V end was cut by 5 bases, the J end by 7 bases, with 9 bases between. CDR3 nucleotides: TGTGCCAGCAGTGTGGGTGTGAATGAGCAGTTCTTC. Protein sequence: CASSVGVNEQFF.

Worth noting for this clonotype: A read error is likely, as this CDR3 ends without the conserved phenylalanine or tryptophan. The J gene is TRBJ2-1, the V gene TRBV5-6, with unresolved D. This CDR3 contains 15 residues. CDR1 is SGHDT, CDR2 YYEEEE, per germline. The CDR3 sequence is CASTPGATPYDEQFV. The CDR3 DNA reads as TGTGCCAGCACCCCGGGTGCGACCCCCTACGATGAGCAGTTCGTC.

As regards this clonotype: A read error may account for a junction end that differs from germline. The chain recombines TRBV11-2 with TRBJ2-7; the D gene is possibly TRBD2 (6 bases). The CDR3 extends over 15 amino acids. Germline CDR1 SGHAT, CDR2 FQNNGV. The CDR3 nucleotides read TGTACCAGCAGCTTAGTGGGGGGAAGCTCCTACGAGCAGTGCTTC. It specifies CTSSLVGGSSYEQCF. Looking up the rest from reference TRBV11-2 and TRBJ2-7 gives the full variable domain: EAGVAQSPRYKIIEKRQSVAFWCNPISGHATLYWYQQILGQGPKLLIQFQNNGVVDDSQLPKDRFSAERLKGVDSTLKIQPAKLEDSAVYLCTSSLVGGSSYEQCFGPGTRLTVT.

This clonotype was recorded at least ten times. V usage is TRBV30 and J usage is TRBJ2-3; 13 bases match TRBD2. CDR3 size: 17 residues. J lost 2 bases, V lost 4 bases, and 9 bases had no gene match. Germline values: CDR1 GTSNPN, CDR2 SVGIG (reference sequence). The CDR3 loop is CAWNPGLAGTFTDTQYF. The CDR3 DNA reads as TGTGCCTGGAATCCGGGACTAGCGGGAACTTTCACAGATACGCAGTATTTT.

The chain uses TRBV6-1 and TRBJ2-3, with D perhaps TRBD1 (6 bases). The CDR3 is made up of 15 amino acids. Deletions cut 5 bases from V and 3 bases from J, with 15 bases between. The germline CDR1 and CDR2 sequences are MNHNS and SASEGT. The CDR3 DNA follows: TGTGCCAGCAGTATCCGGACAGACCGTACAGATACGCAGTATTTT. The encoded protein is CASSIRTDRTDTQYF.

This clonotype was counted only a few times. The chain has TRBV5-6 and TRBJ1-5; D is perhaps TRBD1 (5 bases). V lost 4 bases to trimming and J lost 5 bases, with 19 bases between them. Germline V gives CDR1 SGHDT, CDR2 YYEEEE. This CDR3 is built from 16 residues. The CDR3 region is CASSRRQGAMDQPQHF. Here the CDR3 DNA reads TGTGCCAGCAGCCGCCGACAAGGGGCAATGGATCAGCCCCAGCATTTT. Drawing the rest from reference TRBV5-6 and TRBJ1-5, the complete variable domain is DAGVTQSPTHLIKTRGQQVTLRCSPKSGHDTVSWYQQALGQGPQFIFQYYEEEERQRGNFPDRFSGHQFPNYSSELNVNALLLGDSALYLCASSRRQGAMDQPQHFGDGTRLSIL.

In its sample, this clonotype was seen once. J is TRBJ2-5 and V is TRBV20-1; 9 bases match TRBD2. The CDR3 spans 18 residues. The germline gives CDR1 DFQATT, CDR2 SNEGSKA (reference sequence). Unmatched junction bases numbered 16, after V lost 3 bases and J lost 2 bases. As DNA, the CDR3 is TGCAGTGCTAGTCCCCGAGCCCTGACTAGCGGTTGGCAAGAGACCCAGTACTTC. This translates into CSASPRALTSGWQETQYF.

At least ten counts were recorded for this clonotype. The chain is built from TRBV7-9 and TRBJ1-5; D unresolved. The CDR3 length is 14 residues. CDR1 and CDR2 (germline): SEHNR, FQNEAQ (reference sequence). The V end lost 2 bases, the J end lost 4 bases, and 9 bases lay between the germline ends. The CDR3, as DNA: TGTGCCAGCAGCTTAATGGGCCTTAATCAGCCCCAGCATTTT. This sequence encodes CASSLMGLNQPQHF.

As to this clonotype: The junction departs from the called germline gene at one end, perhaps through a read error. The V call is TRBV12-3 or TRBV12-4, the J call TRBJ1-1; possible D gene TRBD1, 5 bases. The CDR3 covers 14 residues. CDR3 DNA sequence: TGTGTCAGCAGTCTACAGGATCACGACACTGAAGCTTTCTTT. It encodes CVSSLQDHDTEAFF.

This chain links TRBV12-3 or TRBV12-4 with TRBJ2-1; unclear D gene. The J call is doubtful: the DNA matches TRBJ2-7 better. The CDR3 is made up of 12 amino acids. The CDR3 bases are TGTGCCAGCAGTTCCGGAGACAATGAGCAGTACTTC. Protein: CASSSGDNEQYF.

This chain joins TRBV7-9 and TRBJ2-2; D possibly corresponds to TRBD2 (6 bases). V gave up 6 bases and J gave up 5 bases, with 10 bases separating them. The CDR3 consists of 13 residues. In germline, CDR1 is SEHNR, CDR2 FQNEAQ (reference sequence). The DNA for the CDR3 is TGTGCCAGCAGACAAGGAGGGACCGGGGAGCTGTTTTTT. It is translated as CASRQGGTGELFF. The variable domain in full, with the rest retrieved from reference TRBV7-9 and TRBJ2-2, is DTGVSQNPRHKITKRGQNVTFRCDPISEHNRLYWYRQTLGQGPEFLTYFQNEAQLEKSRLLSDRFSAERPKGSFSTLEIQRTEQGDSAMYLCASRQGGTGELFFGEGSRLTVL.

This clonotype was recorded once. The chain links TRBV12-3 or TRBV12-4 to TRBJ2-5; 7 nucleotides match TRBD2. CDR3 length equals 16 residues. Trimming at V came to 3 bases and at J to 3 bases, leaving 10 bases not matched to a gene. CDR3 residues: CASSFRQAGYEETQYF. Written as DNA, the CDR3 is TGTGCCAGCAGTTTTCGACAAGCGGGATACGAAGAGACCCAGTACTTC.

A word on this clonotype: A much bigger clone sits one base away, suggesting this may be a read error. The gene calls are TRBV23-1 and TRBJ2-5; 7 positions agree with TRBD1. TRBV23-1 is recorded as an ORF, its role being uncertain. The CDR3 spans 16 residues. The CDR3 here is CAGSHREGGVQETQYF. The CDR3, as DNA: TGCGCCGGCAGTCATCGCGAAGGGGGCGTCCAAGAGACCCAGTACTTC.

In regard to this clonotype: One end of the junction does not line up with germline, which may come from a read error. The V gene is TRBV28, the J gene TRBJ1-2; a weak D match, TRBD1 (6 bases). CDR3 size: 13 residues. In germline, CDR1 is MDHEN, CDR2 SYDVKM. The CDR3 DNA reads as TGTGCCAGCAGTGAGGGGACAAACTATGGCTACACTTTC. It is translated as CASSEGTNYGYTF.

A single count supports this clonotype. One end of the junction varies from germline; a read error may be responsible. This chain connects TRBV6-1 to TRBJ2-1, with D perhaps TRBD1 (6 bases). Germline lookup yields CDR1 MNHNS and CDR2 SASEGT. CDR3 length: 15 amino acids. The CDR3 here is CTSSVRAGAGDDQFF. The DNA for the CDR3 is TGTACCAGCAGTGTACGGGCAGGGGCAGGGGATGATCAGTTCTTC.

Within the sample, this clonotype is medium-sized. The V call is TRBV14, the J call TRBJ2-1; 9 bases are shared with TRBD2. Trimming at V came to 6 bases and at J to 2 bases, leaving 5 bases not matched to a gene. In germline, CDR1 is SGHDN, CDR2 FVKESK. The CDR3 runs to 15 residues. CDR3 nucleotides: TGTGCCAGCAGTGCCGTAGCGGGAGCCTACAATGAGCAGTTCTTC. Protein product: CASSAVAGAYNEQFF.

This clonotype was seen at least ten times. This chain uses TRBV6-1 with TRBJ1-5; D call uncertain. Trimming stripped 2 bases from V and 7 bases from J, with 9 bases between. This CDR3 has 13 residues. Germline values: CDR1 MNHNS, CDR2 SASEGT. CDR3 in amino acids: CASSESIGQPQHF. CDR3 DNA: TGTGCCAGCAGTGAAAGTATTGGACAGCCCCAGCATTTT.

Worth noting for this clonotype: A much larger clonotype is one base distant, so this may be a read error. The chain links TRBV28 to TRBJ1-1; tentative D call: TRBD1 (5 bases). The germline V gene encodes CDR1 MDHEN and CDR2 SYDVKM. The CDR3 spans 16 residues. V was clipped by 0 bases and J by 1 base, with 12 bases between them. The CDR3 loop is CASSLWFRGTNTEAFF. CDR3 bases: TGTGCCAGCAGTTTATGGTTCCGAGGGACGAACACTGAAGCTTTCTTT.

Turning to this clonotype: This likely comes from a read error, as the CDR3 has no conserved phenylalanine or tryptophan at its end. This chain connects TRBV7-8 to TRBJ2-1; perhaps D is TRBD1 or TRBD2 (5 bases each). The germline CDR1 and CDR2 sequences are SGHVS and FQNEAQ. The V gene lost 5 bases and the J gene lost 5 bases, with 16 bases spanning the gap. CDR3 length: 15 amino acids. For the CDR3, the DNA is TGTGCCAGCAGCCCAGGACAAGCGGATCACAATGAGCAGTTCATC. Translating it yields CASSPGQADHNEQFI.

This clonotype occurred once. An end of the junction differs from the germline gene, which may be a read error. The J gene is TRBJ2-2, the V gene TRBV19; D not certain. The CDR3 is made up of 16 amino acids. From germline, CDR1 is LNHDA and CDR2 SQIVND (reference sequence). As DNA, the CDR3 is TGTGGCAGTAGTAGAACGTCGGACGCGAACACCGGGGAGCTGTTTTTT. It codes for CGSSRTSDANTGELFF.

The CDR3 DNA is TGTGCCAGCAGCGGCCTAGACACAGGCCAGCCCCAGCATTTT. As protein: CASSGLDTGQPQHF. The chain joins TRBV11-2 to TRBJ1-5, with a weak D call TRBD1 (5 bases). Trimming left V 5 bases short and J 7 bases short, with 15 bases between. Germline CDR1 and CDR2: SGHAT and FQNNGV. The CDR3 consists of 14 residues.

Comment on this clonotype: A much larger clone differs by one base, so this may be a read error. The chain carries TRBV6-1 and TRBJ2-7; D may be TRBD1 or TRBD2 (6 bases each). Germline-derived CDR1 and CDR2 are MNHNS and SASEGT. This CDR3 comprises 15 residues. V was cut by 3 bases and J by 3 bases, with 15 bases left in between. CDR3 region: CASSEAGTSDYEQYF. In DNA form, the CDR3 reads TGTGCCAGCAGTGAGGCGGGGACATCCGACTACGAGCAGTACTTC.

With respect to this clonotype: Likely a read error: the CDR3 ends without its conserved phenylalanine or tryptophan. Because the CDR3's place on the DNA is in doubt, the DNA is left out and the CDR3 is given as listed by TCRdb. The chain links TRBV28 to TRBJ2-1; TRBD2 was called by the table and not checked on the DNA. Including both end residues, the CDR3 is 17 amino acids long. The germline V gene encodes CDR1 MDHEN and CDR2 SYDVKM. The CDR3: CASSLHYGLARVNEEFL.

The chain has TRBV11-2 and TRBJ2-1, with 7 bases matching TRBD2. Per the germline V gene, CDR1 is SGHAT and CDR2 is FQNNGV. The CDR3 loop spans 16 amino acids. CDR3 loop: CVSSLDVGLVMGEQFF. In DNA form, the CDR3 reads TGTGTCAGTAGCTTGGATGTCGGACTAGTCATGGGTGAGCAGTTCTTC.

On this clonotype: At one end, the junction sequence differs from germline, possibly due to a read error. V is TRBV11-2 and J is TRBJ2-3; D not certain. CDR1 and CDR2 (germline): SGHAT, FQNNGV. CDR3 length: 16 residues. This CDR3 is CASSSSLVAETDTQYF. In DNA, the CDR3 is TGTGCCAGCAGCTCCAGTTTAGTGGCTGAAACAGATACGCAATATTTT.

This clonotype was seen once. The chain recombines TRBV29-1 with TRBJ2-7; no firm D call. CDR1 SQVTM and CDR2 ANQGSEA come from the germline V gene. The CDR3 totals 11 residues. V shed 8 bases and J shed 5 bases, with 13 bases lying between them. CDR3 bases: TGCAGCACCGAGGCAACTCACGAGCAGTACTTC. Translation: CSTEATHEQYF.

At least ten counts were recorded for this clonotype. The V and J genes are TRBV7-9 and TRBJ2-1, with 8 bases aligning to TRBD1. This CDR3 contains 14 residues. The V gene's germline CDR1 is SEHNR and CDR2 FQNEAQ (reference sequence). Unmatched junction bases numbered 2, after V lost 3 bases and J lost 4 bases. The DNA for the CDR3 is TGTGCCAGCAGCTTGACAGGGGAGTACAATGAGCAGTTCTTC. This encodes CASSLTGEYNEQFF.

The chain combines TRBV11-1 with TRBJ2-5; possibly TRBD2 for D (5 bases). Germline V gene data show CDR1 as SGHAT and CDR2 as FQDESV (reference sequence). The CDR3 sequence is 19 residues long. For the CDR3, the DNA is TGTGTCAACAGCCCGCCCCCGCAGGTCAGGAAGGACTTCCAAGAGACCCAGTACTTC. Amino acid sequence: CVNSPPPQVRKDFQETQYF.